Shown below are 27 T cell receptor beta chains from a single sample sequenced in a study of cytomegalovirus exposure and HLA in healthy donors. The table came from immunoSEQ multiplex PCR; TCRdb's copy has only in-frame clones and leaves some out. This table holds 150,000 to 200,000 clones, about 89% found once. What was sequenced was PBMCs. The source is a man between 18 and 29 years old in good health and CMV-seropositive.

V and J are TRBV28 and TRBJ2-7, with D possibly matching TRBD2 (6 bases). Deletions cut 6 bases from V and 3 bases from J, with 12 bases between. Germline values: CDR1 MDHEN, CDR2 SYDVKM. The CDR3 runs 13 residues. CDR3 residues: CASSPAGLYEQYF. In DNA form, the CDR3 reads TGTGCCAGCAGCCCAGCGGGCCTCTACGAGCAGTACTTC.

A single count supports this clone. The rearrangement joins TRBV19 to TRBJ1-2, with D perhaps matching TRBD1 (5 bases). V shed 5 bases and J shed 4 bases, with 17 bases lying between them. Per germline, CDR1 LNHDA and CDR2 SQIVND (reference sequence). This CDR3 comprises 15 residues. CDR3 DNA: TGTGCCAGTAGTGGGACTAAAGCTGGGGGCTATGGCTACACCTTC. Protein: CASSGTKAGGYGYTF.

The chain uses TRBV30 and TRBJ1-6, with D possibly matching TRBD1 (5 bases). V lost 6 bases and J 0 bases, leaving 18 bases between the germline ends. The CDR3 runs to 17 residues. Germline V gene sequence: CDR1 GTSNPN, CDR2 SVGIG (reference sequence). The CDR3 DNA sequence: TGTGCCTGCCTACAGGTCAGGGTTAGCTCCTATAATTCACCCCTCCACTTT. This translates into CACLQVRVSSYNSPLHF. The complete variable domain, with remaining parts taken from reference TRBV30 and TRBJ1-6, reads SQTIHQWPATLVQPVGSPLSLECTVEGTSNPNLYWYRQAAGRGLQLLFYSVGIGQISSEVPQNLSASRPQDRQFILSSKKLLLSDSGFYLCACLQVRVSSYNSPLHFGNGTRLTVT.

This chain uses TRBV27 with TRBJ1-2; perhaps TRBD1 as D (5 bases). Germline CDR1 is MNHEY and CDR2 is SMNVEV (reference sequence). V shed 6 bases and J shed 5 bases, with 16 bases lying between them. This CDR3 has 14 amino acids. The CDR3: CASSSGLGGYGYTF. The CDR3 nucleotides read TGTGCCAGCAGCTCCGGACTGGGGGGGTATGGCTACACCTTC.

This chain links TRBV9 with TRBJ1-4; TRBD1 aligns across 7 bases. CDR1 is SGDLS, CDR2 YYNGEE, per germline. Germline trimming cut 8 bases from V and 4 bases from J; bases unmatched to any gene: 14. The CDR3 length is 16 residues. The CDR3 coding sequence is TGTGCCAGGAAAACAAAAAAGACAGGGATTAATGAAAAACTGTTTTTT. Amino acid sequence: CARKTKKTGINEKLFF.

V and J are TRBV9 and TRBJ2-1, with 9 bases fitting TRBD2. The V gene end was trimmed by 7 bases and the J gene end by 2 bases; junction bases not matched to a gene: 13. This CDR3 contains 17 residues. Germline CDR1 is SGDLS and CDR2 is YYNGEE. CDR3 nucleotides: TGTGCCAGCTACCCATCAGCGGGGGGCCCGACCTACAATGAGCAGTTCTTC. Its protein is CASYPSAGGPTYNEQFF.

V and J are TRBV29-1 and TRBJ2-2; possibly TRBD1 for D (6 bases). The CDR3 runs to 13 residues. Deletions cut 6 bases from V and 8 bases from J, with 16 bases between. Germline CDR1 SQVTM, CDR2 ANQGSEA. The CDR3 protein is CSVGTYRPGELFF. The CDR3, as DNA: TGCAGCGTCGGGACATACAGGCCGGGGGAGCTGTTTTTT.

The CDR3: CASSRGGTYEQYF. The CDR3 DNA is TGTGCCAGCAGTCGCGGGGGTACCTACGAGCAGTACTTC. The V and J genes are TRBV27 and TRBJ2-7; TRBD2 aligns across 7 bases. Germline V lookup: CDR1 MNHEY, CDR2 SMNVEV (reference sequence). The CDR3 runs 13 residues. The J segment lost 2 bases and the V segment lost 5 bases, leaving 3 bases of the junction unmatched.

In regard to this clone: One end of the junction fails to match germline, which may point to a read error. CDR3 coding DNA: TGTGCTAGCAGCTTAGGGGCTAGCGGGAGGAATGAGCAGTTCTTC. Protein sequence: CASSLGASGRNEQFF. The chain uses TRBV7-7 and TRBJ2-1; TRBD2 agrees at 11 bases. Germline V gene lookup returns CDR1 SSHAT and CDR2 FNYEAQ (reference sequence). This CDR3 spans 15 amino acids.

J is TRBJ2-7 and V is TRBV6-5; no reliable D call. V shed 2 bases and J shed 3 bases, with 8 bases lying between them. The CDR3 has 13 residues. In germline, CDR1 is MNHEY, CDR2 SVGAGI. The CDR3 DNA reads as TGTGCCAGCAGTTACGCCTACAGCTACGAGCAGTACTTC. Its translation is CASSYAYSYEQYF.

V and J are TRBV9 and TRBJ2-5; the D is unclear. CDR1 is SGDLS and CDR2 is YYNGEE in the germline V gene. The ends were cut back, 0 bases at V and 3 bases at J, with 6 bases in the middle. The CDR3 loop spans 13 amino acids. The CDR3 here is CASSVGLEETQYF. CDR3 DNA sequence: TGTGCCAGCAGCGTAGGACTTGAAGAGACCCAGTACTTC.

V and J are TRBV7-9 and TRBJ2-1; D ambiguous. Germline values: CDR1 SEHNR, CDR2 FQNEAQ (reference sequence). Trimming took 1 base from V and 8 from J, leaving 12 bases between them. The CDR3 is made up of 14 amino acids. The DNA of the CDR3 is TGTGCCAGCAGCTTAGACTGGTTGTTCGATGAGCAGTTCTTC. Its protein product is CASSLDWLFDEQFF.

V gene TRBV18 combines with J gene TRBJ2-2, with 8 bases lining up with TRBD2. J was trimmed by 5 bases and V by 3 bases; bases with no gene match: 5. The length of the CDR3 is 15 residues. Germline V gene data show CDR1 as KGHSH and CDR2 as LQKENI. CDR3 residues: CASSPGLVTTGELFF. The CDR3 bases are TGTGCCAGCTCACCGGGACTAGTTACTACCGGGGAGCTGTTTTTT.

This chain joins TRBV13 and TRBJ1-5; D might be TRBD1 (5 bases). V gave up 9 bases and J gave up 3 bases, with 15 bases separating them. The germline V gene encodes CDR1 PRHDT and CDR2 FYEKMQ (reference sequence). The CDR3 runs 14 residues. The CDR3 DNA is TGTGCCAGTGCCATCGGACATAACAATCAGCCCCAGCATTTT. Its protein is CASAIGHNNQPQHF.

This clone has only one observation. The V and J genes are TRBV19 and TRBJ2-7, with TRBD1 identical over 10 bases. CDR1 and CDR2 (germline): LNHDA, SQIVND (reference sequence). This CDR3 has 14 residues. Trimming cost V 3 bases and J 3 bases; bases outside gene matches: 2. DNA for the CDR3: TGTGCCAGTAGTATCTGGGACAGGGGCTACGAGCAGTACTTC. This codes for CASSIWDRGYEQYF. The full variable domain, with the rest looked up from reference TRBV19 and TRBJ2-7, is DGGITQSPKYLFRKEGQNVTLSCEQNLNHDAMYWYRQDPGQGLRLIYYSQIVNDFQKGDIAEGYSVSREKKESFPLTVTSAQKNPTAFYLCASSIWDRGYEQYFGPGTRLTVT.

As to this clone: The junction departs from germline at one end; a sequencing error may be responsible. V and J are TRBV7-7 and TRBJ1-1; D is ambiguous. The germline gives CDR1 SSHAT, CDR2 FNYEAQ (reference sequence). This CDR3 has 14 amino acids. This CDR3 reads CASSRVPFLTEAFF. CDR3 DNA sequence: TGTGCTAGCAGCCGCGTCCCATTTCTCACTGAAGCTTTCTTT. Complete variable domain (other parts from reference TRBV7-7 and TRBJ1-1): GAGVSQSPRYKVTKRGQDVTLRCDPISSHATLYWYQQALGQGPEFLTYFNYEAQPDKSGLPSDRFSAERPEGSISTLTIQRTEQRDSAMYRCASSRVPFLTEAFFGQGTRLTVV.

The genes are TRBV6-5 and TRBJ2-2; D possibly corresponds to TRBD1 (5 bases). Germline V CDR1 and CDR2: MNHEY, SVGAGI. V was pared by 6 bases and J by 5 bases, with 13 bases between. The CDR3 has 14 residues. CDR3 DNA sequence: TGTGCCAGCAGCTCAGGGTTCATAACCGGGGAGCTGTTTTTT. It translates to CASSSGFITGELFF.

The rearrangement joins TRBV18 to TRBJ2-1; possible D gene TRBD1, 6 bases. CDR3 length equals 14 residues. CDR1 is KGHSH and CDR2 is LQKENI in the germline V gene. Trimming cost V 2 bases and J 12 bases, with 17 bases left between them. The DNA for the CDR3 is TGTGCCAGCTCACCAGTAGGGGGACCGGAATGGCAGTTCTTC. Protein: CASSPVGGPEWQFF.

The chain recombines TRBV7-9 with TRBJ2-3, with D hard to call. Trimming removed 4 bases at V and 4 bases at J, with 15 bases between. Germline V gives CDR1 SEHNR, CDR2 FQNEAQ (reference sequence). The CDR3 contains 15 residues. The CDR3 sequence: CASSSRLEAADTQYF. As DNA, the CDR3 is TGTGCCAGCAGCTCACGGCTAGAAGCTGCAGATACGCAGTATTTT.

The chain couples TRBV2 to TRBJ1-1; D not resolved. Germline V gives CDR1 SNHLY, CDR2 FYNNEI. The length of the CDR3 is 14 residues. V lost 3 bases, J lost 1 base, and 9 bases lay in between. CDR3 bases: TGTGCCAGCAGTGATAGAAAGTGGAACACTGAAGCTTTCTTT. Its translation: CASSDRKWNTEAFF. Supplemented by reference TRBV2 and TRBJ1-1, the full variable domain reads EPEVTQTPSHQVTQMGQEVILRCVPISNHLYFYWYRQILGQKVEFLVSFYNNEISEKSEIFDDQFSVERPDGSNFTLKIRSTKLEDSAMYFCASSDRKWNTEAFFGQGTRLTVV.

This sequence joins TRBV10-3 and TRBJ2-7; TRBD2 matches 10 bases. CDR1 and CDR2 (germline): ENHRY, SYGVKD. Unmatched junction bases numbered 6, after V lost 2 bases and J lost 2 bases. The CDR3 has 16 amino acids. The CDR3 nucleotides read TGTGCCATCAGTGAGCCAGGGACTAGCGAAGCCTACGAGCAGTACTTC. This encodes CAISEPGTSEAYEQYF.

The rearrangement joins TRBV9 to TRBJ1-2; 9 positions agree with TRBD1. The CDR3 covers 16 residues. CDR1 is SGDLS and CDR2 is YYNGEE in the germline V gene. V dropped 0 bases and J dropped 4; count of bases not matched to a gene: 7. The CDR3 here is CASSVGGTGSRYGYTF. Written as DNA, the CDR3 is TGTGCCAGCAGCGTAGGTGGGACAGGGAGTCGCTATGGCTACACCTTC.

This clone has a single count. This rearrangement joins TRBV19 to TRBJ1-4; 11 bases match TRBD1. Germline V gene data show CDR1 as LNHDA and CDR2 as SQIVND (reference sequence). Trimming at V came to 5 bases and at J to 2 bases, leaving 7 bases not matched to a gene. CDR3 length: 17 residues. In DNA, the CDR3 is TGTGCCAGTAGTTTCCGGACAGGGGGCACGACTAATGAAAAACTGTTTTTT. It encodes CASSFRTGGTTNEKLFF.

J is TRBJ2-7 and V is TRBV4-1; 8 positions agree with TRBD2. Unmatched junction bases numbered 4, after V lost 6 bases and J lost 0 bases. The CDR3 covers 14 residues. Germline CDR1 reads MGHRA; CDR2 reads YSYEKL. The CDR3 DNA follows: TGCGCCAGCAGGGTGAGCGGGAGCTCCTACGAGCAGTACTTC. Amino acids: CASRVSGSSYEQYF.

The chain joins TRBV6-5 to TRBJ2-7, with a possible D match to TRBD2 (5 bases). The CDR3 has 14 amino acids. The V end was cut by 0 bases, the J end by 7 bases, with 13 bases between. CDR1 and CDR2 from the germline V gene are MNHEY and SVGAGI. CDR3 sequence (DNA): TGTGCCAGCAGTTACTCCCCACTAGTGCTTGAGCAGTACTTC. This encodes CASSYSPLVLEQYF.

The chain carries TRBV6-6 and TRBJ2-5; the D is unclear. The CDR3 has 15 amino acids. V was cut by 2 bases and J by 1 base, with 11 bases left in between. The germline gives CDR1 MNHNY, CDR2 SVGAGI (reference sequence). The CDR3: CASSYGPSGQETQYF. The DNA of the CDR3 is TGTGCCAGCAGTTACGGCCCCTCGGGCCAAGAGACCCAGTACTTC.

V is TRBV19 and J is TRBJ2-2, with D maybe TRBD1 (6 bases). From germline, CDR1 is LNHDA and CDR2 SQIVND (reference sequence). The CDR3 loop spans 14 amino acids. The germline V and J ends were trimmed by 5 bases and 7 bases, with 14 bases remaining between them. CDR3: CASSPRDNYGELFF. The CDR3 DNA reads as TGTGCCAGTAGTCCCCGGGACAACTACGGGGAGCTGTTTTTT.